The present T cell receptor (beta chain) was sequenced within a study of neurological immune-mediated disorders. Study at large: Of the 34 patients who had multiple sclerosis, some 30 had the relapsing-remitting form and 3 had the secondary progressive form.

This clonotype has at least ten counts. In TCRdb, the 5' RACE reads were re-called with MiXCR into one record per CDR3 protein. The repertoire has fewer than 85,000 distinct CDR3 sequences, 4.3% of them found once; the top ten carry approximately 5.7%. Described time point: longitudinal time-point 3. V shed 5 bases and J shed 0 bases, with 14 bases lying between them. Germline CDR1 and CDR2: DFQATT and SNEGSKA (reference sequence). This CDR3 is built from 15 residues. This chain connects TRBV20-1 to TRBJ2-1, with a tentative D call TRBD1 (6 bases). The sample consisted of PBMCs. The clonotype originates from a woman aged 55-70 years with multiple sclerosis. CDR3 protein: CSAQQGSSSYNEQFF. The CDR3 bases are TGCAGTGCTCAACAGGGCTCTAGCTCCTACAATGAGCAGTTCTTC.